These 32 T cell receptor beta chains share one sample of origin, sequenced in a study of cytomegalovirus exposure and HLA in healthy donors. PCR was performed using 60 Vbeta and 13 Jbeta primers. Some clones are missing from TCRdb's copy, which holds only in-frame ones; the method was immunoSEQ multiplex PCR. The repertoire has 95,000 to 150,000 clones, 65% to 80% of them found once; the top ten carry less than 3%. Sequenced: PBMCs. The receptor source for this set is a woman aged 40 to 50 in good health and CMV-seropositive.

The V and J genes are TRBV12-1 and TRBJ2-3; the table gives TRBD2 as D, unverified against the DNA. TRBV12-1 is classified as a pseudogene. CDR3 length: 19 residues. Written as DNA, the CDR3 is TGTGCCAGCAGCTTCGAGCCTAGCGGGAACTCCCGAGGATCAGATACGCAGTATTTT. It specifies CASSFEPSGNSRGSDTQYF.

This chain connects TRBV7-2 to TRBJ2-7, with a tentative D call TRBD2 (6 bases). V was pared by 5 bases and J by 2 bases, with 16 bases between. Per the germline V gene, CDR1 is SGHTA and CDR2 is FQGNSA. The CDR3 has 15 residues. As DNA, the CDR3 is TGTGCCAGCAGCGCTAGCGCCGGGCAAACCTACGAGCAGTACTTC. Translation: CASSASAGQTYEQYF.

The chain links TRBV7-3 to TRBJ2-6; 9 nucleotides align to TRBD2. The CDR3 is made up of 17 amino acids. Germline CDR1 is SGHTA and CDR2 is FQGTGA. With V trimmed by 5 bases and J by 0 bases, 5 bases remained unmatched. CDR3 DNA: TGTGCCAGCAGCCCAAATAGCGGGAGCTCTGGGGCCAACGTCCTGACTTTC. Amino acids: CASSPNSGSSGANVLTF. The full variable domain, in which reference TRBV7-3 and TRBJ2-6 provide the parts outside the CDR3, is GAGVSQTPSNKVTEKGKYVELRCDPISGHTALYWYRQSLGQGPEFLIYFQGTGAADDSGLPNDRFFAVRPEGSVSTLKIQRTERGDSAVYLCASSPNSGSSGANVLTFGAGSRLTVL.

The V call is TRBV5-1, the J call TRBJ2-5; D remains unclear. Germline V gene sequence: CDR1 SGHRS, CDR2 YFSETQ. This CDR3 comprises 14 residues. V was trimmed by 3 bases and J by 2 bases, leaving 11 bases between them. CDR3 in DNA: TGCGCCAGCAGCTCGGGTATGCGACAAGAGACCCAGTACTTC. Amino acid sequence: CASSSGMRQETQYF.

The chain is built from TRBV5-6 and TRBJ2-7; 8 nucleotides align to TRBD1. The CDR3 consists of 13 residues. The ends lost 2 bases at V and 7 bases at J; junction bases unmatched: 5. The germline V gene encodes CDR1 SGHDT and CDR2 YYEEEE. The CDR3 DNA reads TGTGCCAGCAGCTTCCAGGGGGCGAGGGAGCAGTACTTC. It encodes CASSFQGAREQYF.

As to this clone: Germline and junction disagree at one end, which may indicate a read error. As DNA, the CDR3 is TGTGCCAGCAGCCCGGGGACTAGCATAGATACGCAGTATTTT. Translation: CASSPGTSIDTQYF. This chain connects TRBV9 to TRBJ2-3, with 9 bases lining up with TRBD2. The CDR3 is made up of 14 amino acids. The germline V gene has CDR1 SGDLS and CDR2 YYNGEE.

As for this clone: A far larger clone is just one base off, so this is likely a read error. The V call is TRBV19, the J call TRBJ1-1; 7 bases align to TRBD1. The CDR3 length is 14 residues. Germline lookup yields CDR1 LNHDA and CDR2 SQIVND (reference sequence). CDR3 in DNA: TGTGCCAGTACAAGAGGGGGCGCATACACTGAACCTTTCTTT. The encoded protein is CASTRGGAYTEPFF.

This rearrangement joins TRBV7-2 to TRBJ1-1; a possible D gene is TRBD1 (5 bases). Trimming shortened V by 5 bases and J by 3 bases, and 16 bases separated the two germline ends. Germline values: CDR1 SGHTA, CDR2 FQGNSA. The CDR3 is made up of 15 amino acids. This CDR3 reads CASSPPGGMDTEAFF. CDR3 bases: TGTGCCAGCAGCCCGCCGGGGGGGATGGACACTGAAGCTTTCTTT.

DNA for the CDR3: TGTGCCAGTAGCGTTTTTCAGGGGCGAGAGACCCAGTACTTC. Translated, it gives CASSVFQGRETQYF. The chain is built from TRBV19 and TRBJ2-5; tentative D call: TRBD1 (6 bases). This CDR3 is built from 14 residues. Trimming took 6 bases from V and 4 from J, leaving 15 bases between them. Germline V lookup: CDR1 LNHDA, CDR2 SQIVND (reference sequence).

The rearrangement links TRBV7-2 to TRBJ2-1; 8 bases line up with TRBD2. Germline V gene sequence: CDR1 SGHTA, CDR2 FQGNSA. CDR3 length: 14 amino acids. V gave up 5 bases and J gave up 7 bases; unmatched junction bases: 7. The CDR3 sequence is CASSTSGSRNEQFF. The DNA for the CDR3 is TGTGCCAGCAGCACCAGCGGGAGCAGGAATGAGCAGTTCTTC.

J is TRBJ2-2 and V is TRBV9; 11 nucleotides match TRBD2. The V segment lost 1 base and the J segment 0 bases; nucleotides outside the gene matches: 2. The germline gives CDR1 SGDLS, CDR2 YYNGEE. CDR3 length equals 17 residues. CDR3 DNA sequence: TGTGCCAGCAGCGTAATGACTAGCGGGACGAACACCGGGGAGCTGTTTTTT. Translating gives CASSVMTSGTNTGELFF.

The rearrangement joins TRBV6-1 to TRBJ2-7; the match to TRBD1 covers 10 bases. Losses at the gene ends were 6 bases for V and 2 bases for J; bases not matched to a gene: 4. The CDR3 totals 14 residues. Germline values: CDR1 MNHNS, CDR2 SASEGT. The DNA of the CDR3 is TGTGCCAGCAGATTGGACAGGGGGACCTACGAGCAGTACTTC. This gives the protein CASRLDRGTYEQYF.

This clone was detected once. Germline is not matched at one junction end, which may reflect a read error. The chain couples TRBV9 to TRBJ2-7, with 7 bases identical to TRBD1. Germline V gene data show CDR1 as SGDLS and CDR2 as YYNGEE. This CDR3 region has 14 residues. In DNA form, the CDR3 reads TGTGCCAGCAGCGCTACCTCCGGGACAGCCTATCTAGACTTC. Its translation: CASSATSGTAYLDF. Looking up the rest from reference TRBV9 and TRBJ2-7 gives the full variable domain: DSGVTQTPKHLITATGQRVTLRCSPRSGDLSVYWYQQSLDQGLQFLIQYYNGEERAKGNILERFSAQQFPDLHSELNLSSLELGDSALYFCASSATSGTAYLDFGPGTRLTVT.

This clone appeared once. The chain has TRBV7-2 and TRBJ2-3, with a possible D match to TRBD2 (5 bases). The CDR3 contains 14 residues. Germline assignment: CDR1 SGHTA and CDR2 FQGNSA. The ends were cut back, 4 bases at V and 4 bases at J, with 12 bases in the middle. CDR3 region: CASSSSSTSDTQYF. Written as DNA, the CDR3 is TGTGCCAGCAGCTCGTCTAGCACCTCAGATACGCAGTATTTT.

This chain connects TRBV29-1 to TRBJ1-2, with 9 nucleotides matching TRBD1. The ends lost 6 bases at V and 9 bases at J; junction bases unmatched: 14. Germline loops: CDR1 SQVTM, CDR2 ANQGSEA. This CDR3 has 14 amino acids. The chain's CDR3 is CSVQLTGGKGSYTF. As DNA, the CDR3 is TGCAGCGTCCAATTGACAGGGGGGAAGGGGAGCTACACCTTC.

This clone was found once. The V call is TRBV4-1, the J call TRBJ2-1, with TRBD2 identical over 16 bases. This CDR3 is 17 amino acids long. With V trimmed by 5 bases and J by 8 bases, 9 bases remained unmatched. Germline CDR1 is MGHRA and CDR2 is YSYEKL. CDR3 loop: CASSSTGTSGGVDEQFF. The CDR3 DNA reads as TGCGCCAGCAGCTCCACCGGGACTAGCGGGGGGGTGGATGAGCAGTTCTTC.

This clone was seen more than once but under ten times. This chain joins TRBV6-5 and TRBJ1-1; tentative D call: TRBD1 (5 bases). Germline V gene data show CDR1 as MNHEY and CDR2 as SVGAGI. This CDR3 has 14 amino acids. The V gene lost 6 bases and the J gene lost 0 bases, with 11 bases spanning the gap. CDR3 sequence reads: CASRTTEMNTEAFF. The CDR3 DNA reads TGTGCCAGCAGAACGACAGAAATGAACACTGAAGCTTTCTTT.

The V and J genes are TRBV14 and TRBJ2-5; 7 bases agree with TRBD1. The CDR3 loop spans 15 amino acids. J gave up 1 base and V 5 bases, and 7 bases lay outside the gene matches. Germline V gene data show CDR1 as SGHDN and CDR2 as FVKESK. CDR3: CASSTLQGIQETQYF. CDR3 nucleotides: TGTGCCAGCAGCACACTACAGGGGATCCAAGAGACCCAGTACTTC.

The CDR3 DNA reads TGCAGCGTTGAAGCGGGGGGGCACACCGGGGAGCTGTTTTTT. It translates to CSVEAGGHTGELFF. The chain joins TRBV29-1 to TRBJ2-2; TRBD2 agrees at 8 bases. V lost 1 base and J lost 3; bases outside the gene matches: 1. The length of the CDR3 is 14 residues. Germline loops: CDR1 SQVTM, CDR2 ANQGSEA.

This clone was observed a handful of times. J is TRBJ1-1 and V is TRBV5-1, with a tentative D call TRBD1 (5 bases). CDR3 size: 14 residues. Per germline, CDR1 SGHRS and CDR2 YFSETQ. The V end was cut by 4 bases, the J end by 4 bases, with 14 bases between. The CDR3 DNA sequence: TGCGCCAGCAGCCTTAACGTGGGGGGCACTGAAGCTTTCTTT. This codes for CASSLNVGGTEAFF.

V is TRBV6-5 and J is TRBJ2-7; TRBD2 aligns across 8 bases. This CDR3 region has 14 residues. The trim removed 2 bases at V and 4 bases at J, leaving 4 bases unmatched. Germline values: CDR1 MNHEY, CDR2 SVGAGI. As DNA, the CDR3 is TGTGCCAGCAGTTACGAGCGGGGGAGTTACGAGCAGTACTTC. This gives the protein CASSYERGSYEQYF.

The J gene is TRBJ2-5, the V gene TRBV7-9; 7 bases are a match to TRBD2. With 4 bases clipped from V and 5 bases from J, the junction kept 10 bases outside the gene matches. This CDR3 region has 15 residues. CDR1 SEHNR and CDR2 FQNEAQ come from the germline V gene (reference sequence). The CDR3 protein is CASSSITTSPETQYF. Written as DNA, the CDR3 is TGTGCCAGCAGCTCAATCACGACTAGCCCCGAGACCCAGTACTTC.

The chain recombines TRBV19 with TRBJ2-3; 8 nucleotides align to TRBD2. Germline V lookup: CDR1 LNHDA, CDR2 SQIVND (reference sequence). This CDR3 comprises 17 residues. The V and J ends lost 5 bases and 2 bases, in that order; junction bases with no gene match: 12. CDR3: CASSFRSSGVNTDTQYF. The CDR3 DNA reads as TGTGCCAGTAGTTTCAGGAGTAGCGGGGTAAACACAGATACGCAGTATTTT.

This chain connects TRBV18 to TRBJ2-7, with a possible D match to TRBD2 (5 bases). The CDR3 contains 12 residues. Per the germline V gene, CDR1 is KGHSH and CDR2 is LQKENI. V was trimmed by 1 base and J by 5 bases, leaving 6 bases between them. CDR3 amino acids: CASSPRSDEQYF. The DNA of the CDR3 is TGTGCCAGCTCACCACGTAGCGACGAGCAGTACTTC.

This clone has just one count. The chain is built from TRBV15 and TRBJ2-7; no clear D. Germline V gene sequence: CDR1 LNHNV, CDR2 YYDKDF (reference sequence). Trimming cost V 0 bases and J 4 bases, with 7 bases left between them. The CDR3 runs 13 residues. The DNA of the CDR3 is TGTGCCACCAGCAGAGATCCCCTTTACGAGCAGTACTTC. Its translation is CATSRDPLYEQYF.

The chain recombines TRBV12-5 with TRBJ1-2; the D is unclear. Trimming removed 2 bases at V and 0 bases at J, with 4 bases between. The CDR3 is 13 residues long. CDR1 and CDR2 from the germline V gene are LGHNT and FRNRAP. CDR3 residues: CASGLLTNYGYTF. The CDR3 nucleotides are TGTGCTAGTGGTTTGTTAACTAACTATGGCTACACCTTC.

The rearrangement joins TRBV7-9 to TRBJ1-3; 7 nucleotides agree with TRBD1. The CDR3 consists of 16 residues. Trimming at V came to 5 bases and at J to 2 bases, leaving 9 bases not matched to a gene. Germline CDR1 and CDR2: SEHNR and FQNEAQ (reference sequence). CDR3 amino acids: CASSPMGQSTGNTIYF. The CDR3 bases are TGTGCCAGCAGCCCCATGGGACAGTCCACTGGAAACACCATATATTTT.

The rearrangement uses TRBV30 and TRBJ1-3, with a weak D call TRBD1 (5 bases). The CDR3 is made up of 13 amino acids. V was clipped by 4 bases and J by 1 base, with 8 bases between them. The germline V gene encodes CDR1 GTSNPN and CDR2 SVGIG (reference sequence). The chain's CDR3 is CAWTGGSGNTIYF. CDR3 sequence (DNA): TGTGCCTGGACGGGGGGGTCTGGAAACACCATATATTTT.

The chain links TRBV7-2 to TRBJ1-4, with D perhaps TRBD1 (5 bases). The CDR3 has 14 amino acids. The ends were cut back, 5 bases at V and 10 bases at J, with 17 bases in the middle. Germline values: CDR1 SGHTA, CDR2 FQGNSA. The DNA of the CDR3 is TGTGCCAGCAGCCCATTACCCGGAAGGGGAAAACTGTTTTTT. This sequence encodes CASSPLPGRGKLFF.

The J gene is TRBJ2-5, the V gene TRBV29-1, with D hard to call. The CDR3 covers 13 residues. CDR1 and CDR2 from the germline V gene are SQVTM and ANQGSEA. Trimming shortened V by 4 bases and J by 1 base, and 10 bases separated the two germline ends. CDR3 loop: CSVGYNSQETQYF. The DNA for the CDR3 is TGCAGCGTTGGTTATAACAGCCAAGAGACCCAGTACTTC. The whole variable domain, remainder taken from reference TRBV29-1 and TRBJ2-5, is SAVISQKPSRDICQRGTSLTIQCQVDSQVTMMFWYRQQPGQSLTLIATANQGSEATYESGFVIDKFPISRPNLTFSTLTVSNMSPEDSSIYLCSVGYNSQETQYFGPGTRLLVL.

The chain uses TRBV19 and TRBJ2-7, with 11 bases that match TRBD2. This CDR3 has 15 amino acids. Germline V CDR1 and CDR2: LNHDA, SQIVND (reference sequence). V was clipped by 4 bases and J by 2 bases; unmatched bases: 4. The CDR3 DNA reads TGTGCCAGTAGTACTCTAGCGGGAGGAACCTACGAGCAGTACTTC. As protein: CASSTLAGGTYEQYF.

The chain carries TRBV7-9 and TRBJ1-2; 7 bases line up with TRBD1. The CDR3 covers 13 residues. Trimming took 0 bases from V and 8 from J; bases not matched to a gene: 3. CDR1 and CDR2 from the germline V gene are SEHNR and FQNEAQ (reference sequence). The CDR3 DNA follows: TGTGCCAGCAGCTTAGCAGGGGGCGAGGGCTACACCTTC. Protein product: CASSLAGGEGYTF. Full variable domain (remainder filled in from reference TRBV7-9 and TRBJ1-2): DTGVSQNPRHKITKRGQNVTFRCDPISEHNRLYWYRQTLGQGPEFLTYFQNEAQLEKSRLLSDRFSAERPKGSFSTLEIQRTEQGDSAMYLCASSLAGGEGYTFGSGTRLTVV.